These T cell receptor beta chains were read from a single sample in a study of blood T cell repertoires in COVID-19. Sequencing used immunoSEQ multiplex PCR; TCRdb keeps in-frame clones, though not all of them. The sample has 150,000 or so clones, roughly 81% seen once. Material: peripheral blood. Source of these receptors: a human donor with acute or convalescent COVID-19. The donor label of this sample is uncertain. Each CDR3 is given with its conserved first and last residue. A D gene is named only where the DNA matches it firmly. Not every row has a clone size; where given, it reads once, few, many or a size class.

J gene: TRBJ2-3; clone size: NA; V gene: TRBV3-1/TRBV3-2; D gene: TRBD2; CDR3 DNA: TGTGCCAGCAGCCAAGGACTAGCGGGGGAGAGCACAGATACGCAGTATTTT; CDR3 protein: CASSQGLAGESTDTQYF
J gene: TRBJ1-5; clone size: NA; V gene: TRBV7-9; D gene: NA; CDR3 DNA: TGTGCCAGCAGCTTAGGTTATAGCAATCAGCCCCAGCATTTT; CDR3 protein: CASSLGYSNQPQHF
J gene: TRBJ2-7; clone size: NA; V gene: TRBV5-1; D gene: NA; CDR3 DNA: TGCGCCAGCAGCTTGGACAGGGTTGGCGAGCAGTACTTC; CDR3 protein: CASSLDRVGEQYF
J gene: TRBJ1-3; clone size: NA; V gene: TRBV12-3/TRBV12-4; D gene: NA; CDR3 DNA: TGTGCCAGCAATACTGGAAACACCATATATTTT; CDR3 protein: CASNTGNTIYF
J gene: TRBJ2-2; clone size: NA; V gene: TRBV7-2; D gene: NA; CDR3 DNA: TGTGCCAGCAGCTTAAGGGAGAGGACCGGGGAGCTGTTTTTT; CDR3 protein: CASSLRERTGELFF
J gene: TRBJ2-1; clone size: NA; V gene: TRBV7-7; D gene: TRBD1; CDR3 DNA: TGTGCCAGCAGCCCGGGGACAGCTGAGCAGTTCTTC; CDR3 protein: CASSPGTAEQFF
J gene: TRBJ1-6; clone size: few; V gene: TRBV11-2; D gene: NA; CDR3 DNA: TGTGCCAGCAGCTATGAGTCCTATAATTCACCCCTCCACTTT; CDR3 protein: CASSYESYNSPLHF
J gene: TRBJ2-2; clone size: NA; V gene: TRBV6-5; D gene: TRBD1; CDR3 DNA: TGTGCCACCCGGGACAGGGGGCCCGGGGAGCTGTTTTTT; CDR3 protein: CATRDRGPGELFF
J gene: TRBJ2-5; clone size: NA; V gene: TRBV7-9; D gene: TRBD1; CDR3 DNA: TGTGCCAGCAGCTGGGCCACCGGGGACAGCCGCCAAGAGACCCAGTACTTC; CDR3 protein: CASSWATGDSRQETQYF
J gene: TRBJ1-1; clone size: NA; V gene: TRBV11-2; D gene: NA; CDR3 DNA: TGTGCCAGCAGCTTAGACTACAGGGTGAACACTGAAGCTTTCTTT; CDR3 protein: CASSLDYRVNTEAFF
J gene: TRBJ2-5; clone size: NA; V gene: TRBV11-3; D gene: NA; CDR3 DNA: TGTGCCAGCTCTCGACTCCACGAGGGGACCCAGTACTTC; CDR3 protein: CASSRLHEGTQYF
J gene: TRBJ2-3; clone size: NA; V gene: TRBV6-6; D gene: NA; CDR3 DNA: TGTGCCAGCAGTTACCTCCCTAGCACAGATACGCAGTATTTT; CDR3 protein: CASSYLPSTDTQYF
J gene: TRBJ1-2; clone size: few; V gene: TRBV6-5; D gene: TRBD1; CDR3 DNA: TGTGCCAGCAACTGGGACAGGGAGGGCTATGGCTACACCTTC; CDR3 protein: CASNWDREGYGYTF
J gene: TRBJ1-3; clone size: NA; V gene: TRBV9; D gene: TRBD1; CDR3 DNA: TGTGCCAGCAGCGTAGGGAGACAGGGGAAGTCTGGAAACACCATATATTTT; CDR3 protein: CASSVGRQGKSGNTIYF
J gene: TRBJ2-5; clone size: NA; V gene: TRBV9; D gene: TRBD1; CDR3 DNA: TGTGCCAGCAGCCCAATTATGACAGGGGCGGGGGAGACCCAGTACTTC; CDR3 protein: CASSPIMTGAGETQYF
J gene: TRBJ2-2; clone size: NA; V gene: TRBV5-4; D gene: TRBD1; CDR3 DNA: TGTGCCAGCAGCTCGGGACAGGCTGCCGGGGAGCTGTTTTTT; CDR3 protein: CASSSGQAAGELFF
J gene: TRBJ2-2; clone size: once; V gene: TRBV6-5; D gene: NA; CDR3 DNA: TGTGCCATTTCCACCGGTGGTGCGAACACCGGGGAGCTGTTTTTT; CDR3 protein: CAISTGGANTGELFF
J gene: TRBJ1-6; clone size: NA; V gene: TRBV13; D gene: TRBD1; CDR3 DNA: TGTGCCAGCAGCCCATCTCTCAGGACAGGTTCTAATTCACCCCTCCACTTT; CDR3 protein: CASSPSLRTGSNSPLHF
J gene: TRBJ1-6; clone size: NA; V gene: TRBV4-2; D gene: NA; CDR3 DNA: TGTGCCAGCAGCCAAGAAGGAGGGAATTCACCCCTCCACTTT; CDR3 protein: CASSQEGGNSPLHF
J gene: TRBJ1-3; clone size: few; V gene: TRBV9; D gene: NA; CDR3 DNA: TGTGCCAGCAGCGTAGGGCAGGGAAACACCATATATTTT; CDR3 protein: CASSVGQGNTIYF
J gene: TRBJ1-2; clone size: NA; V gene: TRBV29-1; D gene: NA; CDR3 DNA: TGCAGCGTTGATGAGGGATCGGGAGGCTACACCTTC; CDR3 protein: CSVDEGSGGYTF
J gene: TRBJ2-1; clone size: few; V gene: TRBV11-3; D gene: TRBD1; CDR3 DNA: TGTGCCAGCAGCTTAGCCCCAGGGGGCCATGAGCAGTTCTTC; CDR3 protein: CASSLAPGGHEQFF
J gene: TRBJ2-7; clone size: few; V gene: TRBV5-4; D gene: TRBD1; CDR3 DNA: TGTGCCAGCAGCTTGGTAGGGGGCAGAAGGAACGAGCAGTACTTC; CDR3 protein: CASSLVGGRRNEQYF
J gene: TRBJ2-1; clone size: NA; V gene: TRBV27; D gene: NA; CDR3 DNA: TGTGCCAGCAGTTTATCGGCCTTCCTAGCTGGGAATGAGCAGTTCTTC; CDR3 protein: CASSLSAFLAGNEQFF
J gene: TRBJ1-3; clone size: NA; V gene: TRBV6-5; D gene: NA; CDR3 DNA: TGTGCCAGCAGACCGGGAGAGTCTGGAAACACCATATATTTT; CDR3 protein: CASRPGESGNTIYF
J gene: TRBJ1-2; clone size: NA; V gene: TRBV3-1/TRBV3-2; D gene: TRBD1; CDR3 DNA: TGTGCCAGCAGCGACAGGGTCGGCTACACCTTC; CDR3 protein: CASSDRVGYTF